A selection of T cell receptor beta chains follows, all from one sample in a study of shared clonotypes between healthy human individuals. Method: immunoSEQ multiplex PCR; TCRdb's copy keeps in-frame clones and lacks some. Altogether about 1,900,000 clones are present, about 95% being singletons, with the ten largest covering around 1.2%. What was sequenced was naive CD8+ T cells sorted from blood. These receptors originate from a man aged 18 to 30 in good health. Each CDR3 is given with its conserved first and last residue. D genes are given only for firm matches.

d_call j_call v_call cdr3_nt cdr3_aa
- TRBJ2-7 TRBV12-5 TGTGCTAGTGGTTTGGGACCGTACGAGCAGTACTTC CASGLGPYEQYF
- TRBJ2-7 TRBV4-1 TGCGCCAGCAGCCAAGATGGAGCAGAAACCCTCTACGAGCAGTACTTC CASSQDGAETLYEQYF
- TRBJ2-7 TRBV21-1 TGTGCCAGCAGCAGACTTCGAATTCCGGGACTAGCGGACCTCGTGTACGAGCAGTACTTC CASSRLRIPGLADLVYEQYF
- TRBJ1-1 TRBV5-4 TGTGCCAGCAGCTTGGCCGCAGGACCCTACCCGAACACTGAAGCTTTCTTT CASSLAAGPYPNTEAFF
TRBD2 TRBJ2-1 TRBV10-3 TGTGCCATCTCCTACGCGGGACTAGCGACCGCCGGCGGTGAGCAGTTCTTC CAISYAGLATAGGEQFF
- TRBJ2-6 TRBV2 TGTGCCAGCAGTGAAGGGGCGGGCTCTGGGGCCAACGTCCTGACTTTC CASSEGAGSGANVLTF
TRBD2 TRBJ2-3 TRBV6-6 TGTGCCAGCAGTCCCGTAGCGGGTGGGACAGATACGCAGTATTTT CASSPVAGGTDTQYF
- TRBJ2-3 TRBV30 TGTGCCTGCCTTTTCTGGGGTAGCACAGATACGCAGTATTTT CACLFWGSTDTQYF
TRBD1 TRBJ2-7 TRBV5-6 TGTGCCAGCAGCTTGACCGGACAGGGCTACGAGCAGTACTTC CASSLTGQGYEQYF
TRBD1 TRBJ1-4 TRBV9 TGTGCCAGCAGCGTAGAGGGGACAGCAACTAATGAAAAACTGTTTTTT CASSVEGTATNEKLFF
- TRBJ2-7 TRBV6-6 TGTGCCAGCAGTTACGGGGCAGGGGATTCCTACGAGCAGTACTTC CASSYGAGDSYEQYF
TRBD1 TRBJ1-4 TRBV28 TGTGCCAGCAGTTTACCATACCCGGGACAGCCTAATGAAAAACTGTTTTTT CASSLPYPGQPNEKLFF
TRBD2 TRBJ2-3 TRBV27 TGTGCCAGCAGTTTCGTTAGGGAGGGAAAAGACAATACGCAGTATTTT CASSFVREGKDNTQYF